These 9 T cell receptor beta chains were sequenced from one sample in a study of blood T cell repertoires in COVID-19. Sequencing used immunoSEQ multiplex PCR; TCRdb keeps in-frame clones, though not all of them. The sample lists 200,000 to 300,000 clones, 81% occurring once. The sample consisted of peripheral blood. The receptors stem from a woman older than 75 with COVID-19, enrolled during active disease.

This chain connects TRBV3-1 (or the pseudogene TRBV3-2) to TRBJ2-3, with 10 bases identical to TRBD2. CDR1 is LGHDT, CDR2 YNNKEL, per germline (reference sequence). This CDR3 is 14 amino acids long. J lost 6 bases, V lost 5 bases, and 5 bases had no gene match. In DNA form, the CDR3 reads TGTGCCAGCAGCGACACGGGACTAGCGGATACGCAGTATTTT. Residues: CASSDTGLADTQYF.

The chain links TRBV7-9 to TRBJ1-3; D ambiguous. In germline, CDR1 is SEHNR, CDR2 FQNEAQ (reference sequence). V was trimmed by 3 bases and J by 10 bases, leaving 10 bases between them. The CDR3 consists of 12 residues. CDR3 residues: CASSFTGSTIYF. The CDR3 coding sequence is TGTGCCAGCAGCTTCACGGGTAGTACCATATATTTT. Supplemented by reference TRBV7-9 and TRBJ1-3, the full variable domain reads DTGVSQNPRHKITKRGQNVTFRCDPISEHNRLYWYRQTLGQGPEFLTYFQNEAQLEKSRLLSDRFSAERPKGSFSTLEIQRTEQGDSAMYLCASSFTGSTIYFGEGSWLTVV.

V usage is TRBV5-1 and J usage is TRBJ1-4; TRBD1 is a possible D gene (6 bases). V lost 5 bases and J 6 bases, leaving 17 bases between the germline ends. Germline V gives CDR1 SGHRS, CDR2 YFSETQ. CDR3 length: 15 amino acids. This CDR3 is CASSLTGTLYEKLFF. CDR3 DNA: TGCGCCAGCAGTCTCACCGGGACATTGTATGAAAAACTGTTTTTT. Complete variable domain (other parts from reference TRBV5-1 and TRBJ1-4): KAGVTQTPRYLIKTRGQQVTLSCSPISGHRSVSWYQQTPGQGLQFLFEYFSETQRNKGNFPGRFSGRQFSNSRSEMNVSTLELGDSALYLCASSLTGTLYEKLFFGSGTQLSVL.

This chain connects TRBV6-4 to TRBJ1-4, with D possibly matching TRBD1 (5 bases). This CDR3 contains 18 residues. Germline V gene sequence: CDR1 MRHNA, CDR2 SNTAGT. Between the trimmed V and J ends, which lost 6 bases and 2 bases, there was a span of 22 bases. CDR3 region: CASRVPWGVRRTNEKLFF. In DNA form, the CDR3 reads TGTGCCAGCAGGGTCCCTTGGGGGGTCCGAAGGACTAATGAAAAACTGTTTTTT.

This clone was observed a handful of times. The V gene is TRBV5-1, the J gene TRBJ2-7; 7 bases match TRBD2. V lost 4 bases, J lost 7 bases, and 11 bases stayed unmatched. Germline V gene sequence: CDR1 SGHRS, CDR2 YFSETQ. CDR3 length equals 14 residues. This CDR3 reads CASSRGPLGREQYF. The CDR3 bases are TGCGCCAGCAGCCGGGGCCCTCTCGGGAGGGAGCAGTACTTC.

The chain has TRBV4-1 and TRBJ2-6, with D unclear. Germline V lookup: CDR1 MGHRA, CDR2 YSYEKL. V was trimmed by 2 bases and J by 2 bases, leaving 7 bases between them. The CDR3 totals 15 residues. CDR3 DNA sequence: TGCGCCAGCAGCCAACATCACACTGGGGCCAACGTCCTGACTTTC. This encodes CASSQHHTGANVLTF.

This chain joins TRBV12-5 and TRBJ1-1; possibly TRBD1 for D (5 bases). V shed 6 bases and J shed 5 bases, with 19 bases lying between them. CDR1 LGHNT and CDR2 FRNRAP come from the germline V gene. CDR3 size: 15 residues. CDR3 DNA sequence: TGTGCTAGTGGGCCTACTACGCCGGGGGGGACTGAAGCTTTCTTT. Protein: CASGPTTPGGTEAFF.

In this sample, this clone turned up many times. The J gene is TRBJ2-1, the V gene TRBV5-1; D is possibly TRBD2 (5 bases). The length of the CDR3 is 17 residues. Germline CDR1 and CDR2: SGHRS and YFSETQ. Trimming stripped 1 base from V and 1 base from J, with 15 bases between. The CDR3 nucleotides read TGCGCCAGCAGCTTGTCGCACGGAGCGGCTTCCTACAATGAGCAGTTCTTC. This sequence encodes CASSLSHGAASYNEQFF.

This clone was seen only a few times. The CDR3 DNA sequence: TGTGCCAGCAAAATATTGACAGGGAACACTGAAGCTTTCTTT. It yields the protein CASKILTGNTEAFF. The V call is TRBV6-5, the J call TRBJ1-1; tentative D call: TRBD1 (6 bases). The germline gives CDR1 MNHEY, CDR2 SVGAGI. The CDR3 covers 14 residues. V dropped 7 bases and J dropped 1 base, with 13 bases sitting between them.